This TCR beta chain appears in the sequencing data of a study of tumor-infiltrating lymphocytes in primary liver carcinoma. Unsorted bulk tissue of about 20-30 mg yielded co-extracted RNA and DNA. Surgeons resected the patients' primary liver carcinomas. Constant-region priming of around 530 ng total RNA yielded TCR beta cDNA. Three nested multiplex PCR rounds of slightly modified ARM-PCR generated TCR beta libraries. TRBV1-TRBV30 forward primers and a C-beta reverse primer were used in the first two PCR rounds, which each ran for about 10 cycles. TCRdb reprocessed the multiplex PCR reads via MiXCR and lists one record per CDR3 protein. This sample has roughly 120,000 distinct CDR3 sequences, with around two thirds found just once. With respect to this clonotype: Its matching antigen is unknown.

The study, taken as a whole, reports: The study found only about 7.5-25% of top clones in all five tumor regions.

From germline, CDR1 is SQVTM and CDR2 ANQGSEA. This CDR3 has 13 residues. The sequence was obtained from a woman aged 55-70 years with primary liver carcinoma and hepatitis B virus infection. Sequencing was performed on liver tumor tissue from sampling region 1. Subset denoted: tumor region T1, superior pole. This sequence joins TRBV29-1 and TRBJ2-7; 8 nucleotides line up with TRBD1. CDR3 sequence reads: CRVVGQVFSEQYF. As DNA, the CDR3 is TGCAGGGTCGTGGGACAGGTATTTAGCGAGCAGTACTTC.